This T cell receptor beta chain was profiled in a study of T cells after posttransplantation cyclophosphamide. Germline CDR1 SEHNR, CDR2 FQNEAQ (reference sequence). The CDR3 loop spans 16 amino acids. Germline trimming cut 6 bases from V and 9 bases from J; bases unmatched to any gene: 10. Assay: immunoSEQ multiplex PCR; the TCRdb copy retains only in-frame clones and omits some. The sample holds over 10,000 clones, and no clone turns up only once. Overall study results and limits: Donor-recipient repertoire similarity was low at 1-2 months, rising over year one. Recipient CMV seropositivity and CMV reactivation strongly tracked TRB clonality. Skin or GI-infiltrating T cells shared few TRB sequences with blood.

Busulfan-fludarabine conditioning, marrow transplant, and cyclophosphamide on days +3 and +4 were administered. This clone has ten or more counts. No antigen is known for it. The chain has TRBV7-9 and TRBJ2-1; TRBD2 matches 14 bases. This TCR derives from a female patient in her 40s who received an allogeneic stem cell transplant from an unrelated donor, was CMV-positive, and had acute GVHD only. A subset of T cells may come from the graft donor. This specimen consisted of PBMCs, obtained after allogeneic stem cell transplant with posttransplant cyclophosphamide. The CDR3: CASRPGTSGGWSEQFF. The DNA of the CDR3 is TGTGCCAGCAGACCTGGGACTAGCGGGGGCTGGAGTGAGCAGTTCTTC.